Following are 14 T cell receptor beta chains from one sample sequenced in a study of cytomegalovirus exposure and HLA in healthy donors (dated by TCRdb to the late 2010s). Library prep was done by the immunoSEQ multiplex PCR assay. For the multiplex PCR, a mixture combining 60 forward primers for TCR Vbeta segments and 13 reverse primers for TCR Jbeta segments was used. Entries here come from immuneACCESS through TCRdb and include only in-frame sequences with V and J called. Some clones fail to appear in such tables; in the studies checked, an unresolved V gene covers under half of the shortfall, and the cause of the remainder is unknown. Here the sample has just over 150,000 clones; approximately 85% occur a single time. The ten biggest clones cover more than 2% of the sample. The specimen sequenced was PBMCs. The origin of the receptors is a man between 18 and 29 years old in good health and CMV-seropositive.

The chain is built from TRBV4-1 and TRBJ2-1, with 10 positions matching TRBD2. Trimming at V came to 2 bases and at J to 5 bases, leaving 21 bases not matched to a gene. The V gene's germline CDR1 is MGHRA and CDR2 YSYEKL. The CDR3 is made up of 21 amino acids. CDR3 residues: CASSQTTSNQRGGPPHNEQFF. The CDR3 region has the DNA TGCGCCAGCAGCCAAACTACTTCGAACCAGCGGGGGGGCCCCCCACACAATGAGCAGTTCTTC.

This chain joins TRBV27 and TRBJ1-5; the D is unclear. Germline loops: CDR1 MNHEY, CDR2 SMNVEV (reference sequence). Trimming left V 6 bases short and J 4 bases short, with 13 bases between. The CDR3 runs 14 residues. CDR3 protein: CASSSLRGNQPQHF. The CDR3 DNA is TGTGCCAGCAGCTCCCTTCGGGGTAATCAGCCCCAGCATTTT.

This sequence joins TRBV14 and TRBJ2-7; D is unresolved. Germline V CDR1 and CDR2: SGHDN, FVKESK. The V end lost 0 bases, the J end lost 3 bases, and 12 bases lay between the germline ends. This CDR3 comprises 15 residues. CDR3 loop: CASSQESSPVYEQYF. The CDR3 DNA sequence: TGTGCCAGCAGCCAAGAGTCCTCCCCTGTCTACGAGCAGTACTTC.

The chain uses TRBV4-3 and TRBJ1-4; 8 bases are a match to TRBD1. Germline-derived CDR1 and CDR2 are LGHNA and YSLEER. The CDR3 loop spans 15 amino acids. The trim removed 2 bases at V and 7 bases at J, leaving 6 bases unmatched. The CDR3 loop reads CASSQNQGASEKLFF. CDR3 DNA: TGCGCCAGCAGCCAAAACCAGGGGGCCAGTGAAAAACTGTTTTTT.

The rearrangement joins TRBV7-2 to TRBJ2-1; no firm D call. Germline CDR1 reads SGHTA; CDR2 reads FQGNSA. The CDR3 runs 14 residues. V was trimmed by 5 bases and J by 2 bases, leaving 10 bases between them. The CDR3 here is CASSLDSAYNEQFF. CDR3 bases: TGTGCCAGCAGCCTCGACTCCGCCTACAATGAGCAGTTCTTC.

The chain links TRBV18 to TRBJ2-7, with D perhaps TRBD2 (5 bases). Germline V gene lookup returns CDR1 KGHSH and CDR2 LQKENI. The CDR3 covers 13 residues. V lost 0 bases to trimming and J lost 5 bases, with 8 bases between them. DNA for the CDR3: TGTGCCAGCTCACCACCGGTCGGGGACGAGCAGTACTTC. Translation: CASSPPVGDEQYF.

The V gene is TRBV5-8, the J gene TRBJ2-7; 7 bases match TRBD1. CDR1 and CDR2 from the germline V gene are SGHTS and YDEGEE. V gave up 2 bases and J gave up 2 bases; unmatched junction bases: 7. The CDR3 covers 15 residues. In DNA, the CDR3 is TGTGCCAGCAGCTTCACCGGGACAGCTACCTACGAGCAGTACTTC. Its protein product is CASSFTGTATYEQYF.

This chain joins TRBV9 and TRBJ2-2; tentatively, D is TRBD2 (5 bases). Germline CDR1 and CDR2: SGDLS and YYNGEE. This CDR3 comprises 16 residues. Trimming shortened V by 0 bases and J by 5 bases, and 14 bases separated the two germline ends. As DNA, the CDR3 is TGTGCCAGCAGCGTAGTTTCTACACTAGGGACCGGGGAGCTGTTTTTT. Encoded protein: CASSVVSTLGTGELFF.

The chain combines TRBV7-9 with TRBJ1-2; 8 bases map to TRBD1. The CDR3 extends over 13 amino acids. Germline CDR1 and CDR2: SEHNR and FQNEAQ (reference sequence). V trimming: 3 bases; J trimming: 3 bases; junction bases outside the gene matches: 0. This CDR3 reads CASSLGQDYGYTF. The CDR3 nucleotides read TGTGCCAGCAGCTTGGGACAGGACTATGGCTACACCTTC.

This rearrangement joins TRBV7-9 to TRBJ2-1; 10 nucleotides agree with TRBD2. CDR3 length: 15 amino acids. Germline CDR1 and CDR2: SEHNR and FQNEAQ (reference sequence). Germline trimming cut 5 bases from V and 2 bases from J; bases unmatched to any gene: 3. The CDR3 nucleotides are TGTGCCAGCAGCCAAGGGACTAGCGCCTACAATGAGCAGTTCTTC. It codes for CASSQGTSAYNEQFF.

The rearrangement uses TRBV7-8 and TRBJ2-3; the D gene is possibly TRBD2 (6 bases). This CDR3 spans 17 amino acids. Germline V gene sequence: CDR1 SGHVS, CDR2 FQNEAQ. The V gene lost 2 bases and the J gene lost 0 bases, with 15 bases spanning the gap. In nucleotides, the CDR3 is TGTGCCAGCAGCTTATCCGTCGGGGGACCTAGCACAGATACGCAGTATTTT. Translation gives CASSLSVGGPSTDTQYF.

This sequence joins TRBV5-8 and TRBJ1-1, with D hard to call. Deletions cut 0 bases from V and 1 base from J, with 4 bases between. The CDR3 has 13 residues. CDR1 SGHTS and CDR2 YDEGEE come from the germline V gene. The CDR3 sequence is CASSLGGNTEAFF. The CDR3 DNA reads as TGTGCCAGCAGCTTGGGCGGGAACACTGAAGCTTTCTTT. The full variable domain, with the rest looked up from reference TRBV5-8 and TRBJ1-1, is EAGVTQSPTHLIKTRGQQATLRCSPISGHTSVYWYQQALGLGLQFLLWYDEGEERNRGNFPPRFSGRQFPNYSSELNVNALELEDSALYLCASSLGGNTEAFFGQGTRLTVV.

The chain has TRBV5-1 and TRBJ2-7; TRBD1 matches 9 bases. Germline CDR1 and CDR2: SGHRS and YFSETQ. Trimming took 1 base from V and 3 from J; bases not matched to a gene: 8. CDR3 length: 16 residues. CDR3 nucleotides: TGCGCCAGCAGCTTGATGTCCGGGACAGGGAACTACGAGCAGTACTTC. Amino acid sequence: CASSLMSGTGNYEQYF. Full variable domain (missing parts from reference TRBV5-1 and TRBJ2-7): KAGVTQTPRYLIKTRGQQVTLSCSPISGHRSVSWYQQTPGQGLQFLFEYFSETQRNKGNFPGRFSGRQFSNSRSEMNVSTLELGDSALYLCASSLMSGTGNYEQYFGPGTRLTVT.

V usage is TRBV5-6 and J usage is TRBJ1-6, with 8 bases fitting TRBD1. CDR3 length equals 14 residues. Trimming removed 6 bases from V and 12 bases from J; junction bases left unmatched: 11. Germline-derived CDR1 and CDR2 are SGHDT and YYEEEE. The CDR3 sequence: CASTPGSDREPLHF. The CDR3 DNA reads as TGTGCCAGCACCCCAGGATCGGACAGGGAACCCCTCCACTTT. The entire variable domain, with the rest obtained from reference TRBV5-6 and TRBJ1-6, is as follows: DAGVTQSPTHLIKTRGQQVTLRCSPKSGHDTVSWYQQALGQGPQFIFQYYEEEERQRGNFPDRFSGHQFPNYSSELNVNALLLGDSALYLCASTPGSDREPLHFGNGTRLTVT.